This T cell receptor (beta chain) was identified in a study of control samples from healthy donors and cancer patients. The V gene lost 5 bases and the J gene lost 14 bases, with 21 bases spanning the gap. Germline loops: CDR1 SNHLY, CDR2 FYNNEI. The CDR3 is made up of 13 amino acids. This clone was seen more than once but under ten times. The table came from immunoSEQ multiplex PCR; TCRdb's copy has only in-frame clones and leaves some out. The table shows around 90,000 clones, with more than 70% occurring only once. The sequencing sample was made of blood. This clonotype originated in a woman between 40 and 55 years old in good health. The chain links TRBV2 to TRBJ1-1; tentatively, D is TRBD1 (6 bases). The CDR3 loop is CASSFSKQGLDFF. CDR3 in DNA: TGTGCCAGCAGTTTTAGCAAACAGGGCCTGGACTTCTTT.